This section outlines one TCR beta chain sequence together with its context. Its specificity is not known. This table comes from immunoSEQ multiplex PCR, and its TCRdb copy is limited to in-frame clones, with some not included. The sample yields 65,000 or so clones, about 88% seen once. The data belong to a study of a mutant IDH1 vaccine in newly diagnosed glioma. Across the whole study: All eight of the vaccinations patients received fell in weeks 1, 3, 5, 7, 11, 15, 19 and 23. In some groups vaccination began 4-6 weeks post-radiotherapy; others received it with temozolomide. Previous care, which was radiotherapy, temozolomide, or both, most often involved both.

V lost 7 bases and J lost 7, with 17 bases in between. The CDR3 extends over 13 amino acids. CDR1 and CDR2 (germline): SQVTM, ANQGSEA. Time point in this sample: week 23, last vaccination. The content of each vaccine dose was 300 ug of mutant IDH1 20-mer peptide, and topical imiquimod accompanied it. The donors' diagnosis was new WHO grade 3 or 4 astrocytoma that was IDH1-mutant and ATRX-lost. The rearrangement joins TRBV29-1 to TRBJ1-5; weak D call: TRBD1 (6 bases). The TCR originated in a man between 25 and 39 years old with glioma. Sequenced material: PBMCs, taken from a glioma patient whose treatment included an IDH1 peptide vaccine. This CDR3 is CSGSRGAGQPQHF. DNA of the CDR3: TGCAGCGGTAGCAGGGGAGCAGGACAGCCCCAGCATTTT.